This entry lists 4 T cell receptor beta chains sequenced from one sample in a study of cytomegalovirus exposure and HLA in healthy donors. PCR was performed using 60 Vbeta and 13 Jbeta primers. Profiling relied on immunoSEQ multiplex PCR, and the TCRdb table lists in-frame clones only, not all of them. Found here are 100,000 or so clones, around 70% of them singletons; the top ten hold 3.2%. The material sequenced was PBMCs. Source of these receptors: a man aged 30-40 years in good health and CMV-seronegative.

This clone was observed a few times. Other DNA sequences from this sample encode an identical CDR3 as well. The genes are TRBV19 and TRBJ2-2; 9 bases agree with TRBD1. There are 14 residues in the CDR3. Germline CDR1 is LNHDA and CDR2 is SQIVND (reference sequence). Germline trimming cut 8 bases from V and 1 base from J; bases unmatched to any gene: 2. CDR3 in DNA: TGTGCCAGTTCGGGACAGGGGAACACCGGGGAGCTGTTTTTT. This sequence encodes CASSGQGNTGELFF.

This chain joins TRBV5-1 and TRBJ2-3, with 7 nucleotides matching TRBD2. CDR1 and CDR2 (germline): SGHRS, YFSETQ. The CDR3 has 15 amino acids. V gave up 7 bases and J gave up 4 bases; unmatched junction bases: 12. CDR3 nucleotide sequence: TGCGCCAGCGTACGGTCTAGCGGAGCATCAGATACGCAGTATTTT. Translation: CASVRSSGASDTQYF.

This rearrangement joins TRBV14 to TRBJ2-7, with 14 bases lining up with TRBD2. Per the germline V gene, CDR1 is SGHDN and CDR2 is FVKESK. V shed 4 bases and J 3 bases; nucleotides not matched to a gene: 2. This CDR3 is 15 amino acids long. The CDR3 loop reads CASSLGTSGSYEQYF. CDR3 bases: TGTGCCAGCAGCCTGGGGACTAGCGGGAGCTACGAGCAGTACTTC.

The chain recombines TRBV28 with TRBJ2-5, with TRBD2 matching over 7 bases. The DNA end lines up better with TRBJ2-7; the J call may be wrong. Germline values: CDR1 MDHEN, CDR2 SYDVKM. The CDR3 runs 14 residues. In nucleotides, the CDR3 is TGTGCCAGCAGTTTAGCGGGAGAGGATTACGAGCAGTACTTC. It specifies CASSLAGEDYEQYF.